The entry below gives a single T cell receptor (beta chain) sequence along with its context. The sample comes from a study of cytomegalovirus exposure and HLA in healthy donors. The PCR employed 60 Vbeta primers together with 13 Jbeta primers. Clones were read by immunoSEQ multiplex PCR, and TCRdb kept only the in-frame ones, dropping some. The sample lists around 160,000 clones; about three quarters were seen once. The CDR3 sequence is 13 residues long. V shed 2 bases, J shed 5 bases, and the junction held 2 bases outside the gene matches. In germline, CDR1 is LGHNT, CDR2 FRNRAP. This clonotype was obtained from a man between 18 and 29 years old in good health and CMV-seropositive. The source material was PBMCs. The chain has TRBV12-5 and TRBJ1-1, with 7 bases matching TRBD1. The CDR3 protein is CASGLTGETEAFF. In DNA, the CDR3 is TGTGCTAGTGGTTTGACAGGGGAGACTGAAGCTTTCTTT.